This TCR beta chain emerged from a study of shared clonotypes between healthy human individuals. Background on the study: Sampling drew on donors who were a couple of women and a few men aged 18 to 49.

Produced via immunoSEQ multiplex PCR; TCRdb's table is partial and in-frame only. This sample has 2,500,000 or so clones; approximately 93% occur once, and the top ten carry about 0.39%. Donors were healthy HIV-negative adults without recent acute infections or vaccinations. The germline CDR1 and CDR2 sequences are SGHDT and YYEEEE. There are 15 residues in the CDR3. The V segment lost 2 bases and the J segment 2 bases; nucleotides outside the gene matches: 4. For this clone: Its specificity is unknown.

Study results and caveats: Researchers found naive subsets generally carried larger estimated richness than memory subsets. The study found roughly 5% of naive CD4 clonotypes shared across four donors.

The genes are TRBV5-6 and TRBJ2-3; TRBD1 matches 8 bases. This clonotype originated in a man younger than 30 in good health. Some clones in this sample may be carry-over from other donors' samples. The sample was naive CD4+ T cells from PBMCs. Subset specified: CD45RA+ positively selected. The CDR3 loop is CASSFRDRPTDTQYF. In DNA, the CDR3 is TGTGCCAGCAGCTTCCGGGACAGGCCCACAGATACGCAGTATTTT.